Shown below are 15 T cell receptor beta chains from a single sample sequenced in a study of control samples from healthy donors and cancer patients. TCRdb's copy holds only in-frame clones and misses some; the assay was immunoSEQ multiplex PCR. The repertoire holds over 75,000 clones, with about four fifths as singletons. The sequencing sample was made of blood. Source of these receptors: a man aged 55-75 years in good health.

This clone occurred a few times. For the CDR3, the DNA is TGCGCCAGCACCGCGATACTGGGGGAGACCCAGTACTTC. Protein product: CASTAILGETQYF. The J gene is TRBJ2-5, the V gene TRBV10-1; D ambiguous. Trimming took off 7 bases at V and 5 bases at J, with 14 bases between the two ends. Per the germline V gene, CDR1 is WNHNN and CDR2 is SYGVQD (reference sequence). The CDR3 consists of 13 residues.

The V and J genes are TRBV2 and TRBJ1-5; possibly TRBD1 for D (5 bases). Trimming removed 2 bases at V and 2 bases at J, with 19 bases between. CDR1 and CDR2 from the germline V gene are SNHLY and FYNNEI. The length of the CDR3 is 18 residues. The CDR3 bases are TGTGCCAGCAGTGAATCGTGGGGACTAACACTCCGCAATCAGCCCCAGCATTTT. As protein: CASSESWGLTLRNQPQHF.

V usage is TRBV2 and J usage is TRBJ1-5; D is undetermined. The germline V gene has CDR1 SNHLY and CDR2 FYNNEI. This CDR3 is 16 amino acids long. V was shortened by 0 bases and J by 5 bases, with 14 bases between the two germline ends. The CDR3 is CASSEALSAAYQPQHF. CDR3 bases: TGTGCCAGCAGTGAAGCTCTGAGCGCGGCCTATCAGCCCCAGCATTTT.

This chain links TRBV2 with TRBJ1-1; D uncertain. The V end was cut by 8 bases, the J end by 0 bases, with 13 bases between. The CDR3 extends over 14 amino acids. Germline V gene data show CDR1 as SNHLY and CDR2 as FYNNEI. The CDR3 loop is CASRQMTVNTEAFF. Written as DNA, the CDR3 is TGTGCCAGCCGGCAGATGACGGTGAACACTGAAGCTTTCTTT.

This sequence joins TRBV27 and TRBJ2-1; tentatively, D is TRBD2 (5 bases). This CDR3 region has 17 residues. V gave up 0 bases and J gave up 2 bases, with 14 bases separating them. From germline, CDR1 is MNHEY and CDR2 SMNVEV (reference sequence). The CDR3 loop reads CASSLSASLYAYNEQFF. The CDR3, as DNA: TGTGCCAGCAGTTTATCGGCTAGCCTTTATGCCTACAATGAGCAGTTCTTC.

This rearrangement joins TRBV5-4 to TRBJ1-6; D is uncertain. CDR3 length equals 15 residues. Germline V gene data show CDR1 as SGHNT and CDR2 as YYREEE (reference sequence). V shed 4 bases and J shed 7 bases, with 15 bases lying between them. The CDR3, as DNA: TGTGCCAGCAGCCGCCGAGGTCCAGGCAATTCACCCCTCCACTTT. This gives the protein CASSRRGPGNSPLHF.

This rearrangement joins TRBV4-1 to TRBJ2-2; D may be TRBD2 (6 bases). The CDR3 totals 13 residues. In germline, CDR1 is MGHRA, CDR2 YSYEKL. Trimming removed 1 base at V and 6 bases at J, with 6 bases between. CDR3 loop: CASSQGEAGELFF. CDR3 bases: TGCGCCAGCAGCCAAGGGGAGGCCGGGGAGCTGTTTTTT.

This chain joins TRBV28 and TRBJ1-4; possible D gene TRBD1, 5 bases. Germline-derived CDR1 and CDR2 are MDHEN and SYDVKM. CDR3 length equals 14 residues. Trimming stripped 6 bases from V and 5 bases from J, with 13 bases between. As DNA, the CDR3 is TGTGCCAGCAGCCGGGGGAAACCAAATGAAAAACTGTTTTTT. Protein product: CASSRGKPNEKLFF.

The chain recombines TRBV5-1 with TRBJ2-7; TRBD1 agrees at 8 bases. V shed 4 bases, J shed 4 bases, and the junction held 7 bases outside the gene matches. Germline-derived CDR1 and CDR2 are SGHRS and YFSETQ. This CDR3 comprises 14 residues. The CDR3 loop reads CASSPDRVEYEQYF. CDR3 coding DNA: TGCGCCAGCAGCCCGGACAGGGTCGAATACGAGCAGTACTTC. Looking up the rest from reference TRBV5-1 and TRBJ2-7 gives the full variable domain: KAGVTQTPRYLIKTRGQQVTLSCSPISGHRSVSWYQQTPGQGLQFLFEYFSETQRNKGNFPGRFSGRQFSNSRSEMNVSTLELGDSALYLCASSPDRVEYEQYFGPGTRLTVT.

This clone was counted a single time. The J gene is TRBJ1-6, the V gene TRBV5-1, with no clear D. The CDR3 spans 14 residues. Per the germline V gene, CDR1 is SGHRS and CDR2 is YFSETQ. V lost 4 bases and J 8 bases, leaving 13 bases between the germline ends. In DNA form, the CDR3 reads TGCGCCAGCAGCGAGGTATCCCAGGATTCACCCCTCCACTTT. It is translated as CASSEVSQDSPLHF.

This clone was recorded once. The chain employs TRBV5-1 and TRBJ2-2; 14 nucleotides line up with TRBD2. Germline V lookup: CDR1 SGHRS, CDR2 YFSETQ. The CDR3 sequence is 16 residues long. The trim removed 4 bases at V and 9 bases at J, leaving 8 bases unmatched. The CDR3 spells CASSEGLAGGHRELFF. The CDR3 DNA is TGCGCCAGCAGCGAAGGACTAGCGGGAGGCCACCGGGAGCTGTTTTTT.

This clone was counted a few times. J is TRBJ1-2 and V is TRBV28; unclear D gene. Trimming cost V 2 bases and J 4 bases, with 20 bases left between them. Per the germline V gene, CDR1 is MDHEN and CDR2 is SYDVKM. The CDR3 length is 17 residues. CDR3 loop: CASSLKAGRIYLYGYTF. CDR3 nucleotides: TGTGCCAGCAGTTTAAAGGCGGGGAGAATCTATCTCTATGGCTACACCTTC.

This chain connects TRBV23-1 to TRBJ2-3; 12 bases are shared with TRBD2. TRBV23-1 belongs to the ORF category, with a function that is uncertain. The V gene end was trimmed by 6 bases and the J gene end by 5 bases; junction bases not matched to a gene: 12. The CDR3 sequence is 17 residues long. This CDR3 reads CASSPRTSGEGGDTQYF. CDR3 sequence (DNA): TGCGCCAGCAGCCCAAGGACTAGCGGGGAGGGTGGAGATACGCAGTATTTT.

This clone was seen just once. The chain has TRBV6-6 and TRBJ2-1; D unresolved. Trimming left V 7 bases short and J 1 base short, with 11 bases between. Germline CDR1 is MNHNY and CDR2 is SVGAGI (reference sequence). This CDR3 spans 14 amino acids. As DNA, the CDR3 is TGTGCCAGCAAAACTGGTGAATCCTACAATGAGCAGTTCTTC. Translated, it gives CASKTGESYNEQFF.

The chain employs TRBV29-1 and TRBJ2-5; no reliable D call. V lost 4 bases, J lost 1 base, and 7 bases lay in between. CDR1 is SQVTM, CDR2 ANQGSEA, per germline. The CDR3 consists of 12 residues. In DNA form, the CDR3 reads TGCAGCGTTGGCGCGCCCCAAGAGACCCAGTACTTC. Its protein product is CSVGAPQETQYF.